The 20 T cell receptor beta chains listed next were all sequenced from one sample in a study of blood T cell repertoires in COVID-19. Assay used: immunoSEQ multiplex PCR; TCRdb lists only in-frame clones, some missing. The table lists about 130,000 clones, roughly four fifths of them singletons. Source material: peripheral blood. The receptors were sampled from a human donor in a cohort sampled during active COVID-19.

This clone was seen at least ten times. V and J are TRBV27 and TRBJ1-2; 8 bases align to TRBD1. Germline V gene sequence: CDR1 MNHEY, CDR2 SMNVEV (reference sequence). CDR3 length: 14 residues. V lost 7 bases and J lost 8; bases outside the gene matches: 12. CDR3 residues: CASTDVSGTGGYTF. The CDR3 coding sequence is TGTGCCAGCACCGACGTTTCCGGGACAGGAGGCTACACCTTC.

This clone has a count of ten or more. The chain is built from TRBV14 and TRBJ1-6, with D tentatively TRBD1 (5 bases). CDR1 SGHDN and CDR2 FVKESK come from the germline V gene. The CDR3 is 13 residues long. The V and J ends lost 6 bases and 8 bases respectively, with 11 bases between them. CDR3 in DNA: TGTGCCAGCAGTTTAGGGGCCTATTCACCCCTCCACTTT. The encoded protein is CASSLGAYSPLHF.

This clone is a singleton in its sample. The CDR3 DNA follows: TGTGCCAGCAGCGGGCAGGGTTATAATTCACCCCTCCACTTT. This sequence encodes CASSGQGYNSPLHF. The chain uses TRBV2 and TRBJ1-6, with D possibly being TRBD1 (5 bases). Germline-derived CDR1 and CDR2 are SNHLY and FYNNEI. V was clipped by 6 bases and J by 4 bases, with 10 bases between them. This CDR3 is built from 14 residues.

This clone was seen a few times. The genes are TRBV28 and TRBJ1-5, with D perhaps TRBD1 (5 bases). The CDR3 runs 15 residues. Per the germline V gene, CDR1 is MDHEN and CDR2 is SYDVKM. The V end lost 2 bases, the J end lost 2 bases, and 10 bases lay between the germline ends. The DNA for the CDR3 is TGTGCCAGCAGTTTAGGGGGAGGGGGCAATCAGCCCCAGCATTTT. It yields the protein CASSLGGGGNQPQHF.

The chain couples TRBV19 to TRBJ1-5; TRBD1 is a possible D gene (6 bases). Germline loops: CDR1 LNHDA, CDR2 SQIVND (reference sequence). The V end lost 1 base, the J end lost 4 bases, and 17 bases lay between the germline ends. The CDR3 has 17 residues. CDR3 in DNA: TGTGCCAGTAGTATAGTGACCACCGACAGGAAGAATCAGCCCCAGCATTTT. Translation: CASSIVTTDRKNQPQHF.

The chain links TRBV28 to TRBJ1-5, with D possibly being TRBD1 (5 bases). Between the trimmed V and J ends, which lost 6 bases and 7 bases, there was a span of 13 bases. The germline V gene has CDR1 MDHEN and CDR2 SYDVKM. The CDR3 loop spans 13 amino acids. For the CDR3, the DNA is TGTGCCAGCAGAGGGGACTTCGGGCAGCCCCAGCATTTT. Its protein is CASRGDFGQPQHF.

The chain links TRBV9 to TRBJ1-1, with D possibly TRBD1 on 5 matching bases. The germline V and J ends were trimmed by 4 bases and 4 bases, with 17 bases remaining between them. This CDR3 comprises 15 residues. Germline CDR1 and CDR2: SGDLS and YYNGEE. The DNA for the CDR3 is TGTGCCAGCAGCTCCACGGGAGGGGCGCGCACTGAAGCTTTCTTT. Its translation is CASSSTGGARTEAFF.

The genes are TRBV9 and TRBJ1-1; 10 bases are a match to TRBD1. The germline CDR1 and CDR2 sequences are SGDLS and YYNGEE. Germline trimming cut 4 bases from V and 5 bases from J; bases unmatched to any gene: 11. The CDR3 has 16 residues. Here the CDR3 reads CASSRYQTGGETEAFF. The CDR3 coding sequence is TGTGCCAGCAGCCGATACCAGACAGGGGGCGAGACTGAAGCTTTCTTT.

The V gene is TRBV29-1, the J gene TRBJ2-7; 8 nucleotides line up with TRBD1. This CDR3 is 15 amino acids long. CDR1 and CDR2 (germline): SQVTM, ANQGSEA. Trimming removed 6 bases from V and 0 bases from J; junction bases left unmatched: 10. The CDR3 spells CSVLDRGGSSYEQYF. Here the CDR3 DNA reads TGCAGCGTCCTCGACAGGGGCGGAAGCTCCTACGAGCAGTACTTC.

The chain's CDR3 is CASSRQGGNQPQHF. DNA for the CDR3: TGTGCCAGCAGTCGACAGGGGGGCAATCAGCCCCAGCATTTT. The chain recombines TRBV2 with TRBJ1-5, with 9 bases that match TRBD1. The CDR3 contains 14 residues. V lost 5 bases to trimming and J lost 2 bases; unmatched junction nucleotides: 1. CDR1 and CDR2 (germline): SNHLY, FYNNEI.

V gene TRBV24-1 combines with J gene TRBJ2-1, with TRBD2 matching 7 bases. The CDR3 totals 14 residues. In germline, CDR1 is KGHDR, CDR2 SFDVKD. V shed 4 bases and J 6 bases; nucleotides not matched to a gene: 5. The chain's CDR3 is CATSDPGTINEQFF. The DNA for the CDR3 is TGTGCCACCAGTGACCCCGGGACTATCAATGAGCAGTTCTTC.

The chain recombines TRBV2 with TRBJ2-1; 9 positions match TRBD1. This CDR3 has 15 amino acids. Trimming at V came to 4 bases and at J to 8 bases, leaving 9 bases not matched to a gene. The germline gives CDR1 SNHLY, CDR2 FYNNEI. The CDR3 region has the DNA TGTGCCAGCAGTGTCCGGACAGGGGTGGTGGATGAGCAGTTCTTC. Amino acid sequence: CASSVRTGVVDEQFF.

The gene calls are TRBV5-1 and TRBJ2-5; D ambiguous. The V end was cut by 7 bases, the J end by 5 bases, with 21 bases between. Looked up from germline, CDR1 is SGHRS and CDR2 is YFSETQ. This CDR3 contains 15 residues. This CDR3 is CASAPKTQPGETQYF. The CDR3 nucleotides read TGCGCCAGCGCACCCAAAACCCAACCTGGCGAGACCCAGTACTTC.

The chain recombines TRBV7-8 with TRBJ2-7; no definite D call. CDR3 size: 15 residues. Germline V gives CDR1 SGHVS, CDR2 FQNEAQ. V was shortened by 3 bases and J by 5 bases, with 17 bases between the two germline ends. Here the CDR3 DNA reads TGTGCCAGCAGCTTTGGTTTGAGATCGTCTAACGAGCAGTACTTC. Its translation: CASSFGLRSSNEQYF.

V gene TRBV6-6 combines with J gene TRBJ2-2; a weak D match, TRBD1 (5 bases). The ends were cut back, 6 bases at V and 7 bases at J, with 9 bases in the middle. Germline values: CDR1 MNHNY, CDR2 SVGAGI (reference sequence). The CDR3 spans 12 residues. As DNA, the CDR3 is TGTGCCAGCAGGACAGAGGTCGGGGAGCTGTTTTTT. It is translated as CASRTEVGELFF.

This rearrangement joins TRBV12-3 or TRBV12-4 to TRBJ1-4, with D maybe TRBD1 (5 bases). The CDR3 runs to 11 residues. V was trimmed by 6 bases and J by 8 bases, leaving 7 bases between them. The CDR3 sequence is CASSPGEKLFF. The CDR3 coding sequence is TGTGCCAGCAGCCCAGGGGAAAAACTGTTTTTT.

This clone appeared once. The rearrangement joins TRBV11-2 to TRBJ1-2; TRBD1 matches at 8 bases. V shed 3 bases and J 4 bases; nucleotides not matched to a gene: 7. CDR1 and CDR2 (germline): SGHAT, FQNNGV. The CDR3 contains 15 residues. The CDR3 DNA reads TGTGCCAGCAGCTTGACAGGGGTAGTTGGCTATGGCTACACCTTC. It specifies CASSLTGVVGYGYTF.

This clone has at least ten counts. The CDR3 reads CASSLYYSHTDTQYF. The CDR3 DNA reads as TGTGCCAGCAGTTTATATTACAGCCACACAGATACGCAGTATTTT. The chain employs TRBV27 and TRBJ2-3; the D is unclear. V lost 1 base and J lost 2, with 10 bases in between. The germline gives CDR1 MNHEY, CDR2 SMNVEV (reference sequence). The CDR3 sequence is 15 residues long.

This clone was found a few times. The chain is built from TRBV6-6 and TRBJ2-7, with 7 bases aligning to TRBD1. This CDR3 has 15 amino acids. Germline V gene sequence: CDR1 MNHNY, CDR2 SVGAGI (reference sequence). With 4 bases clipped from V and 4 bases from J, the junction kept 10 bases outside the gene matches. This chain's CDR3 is CASSFLDREEYEQYF. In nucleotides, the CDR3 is TGTGCCAGCAGTTTCCTAGACAGGGAAGAGTACGAGCAGTACTTC.

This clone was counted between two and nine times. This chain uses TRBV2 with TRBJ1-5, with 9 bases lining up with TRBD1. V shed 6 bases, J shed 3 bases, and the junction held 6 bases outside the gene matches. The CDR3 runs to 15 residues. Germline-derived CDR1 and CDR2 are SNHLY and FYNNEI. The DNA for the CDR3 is TGTGCCAGCAGGAATACAGGGGGCCTCAATCAGCCCCAGCATTTT. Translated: CASRNTGGLNQPQHF. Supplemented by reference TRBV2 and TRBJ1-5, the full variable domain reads EPEVTQTPSHQVTQMGQEVILRCVPISNHLYFYWYRQILGQKVEFLVSFYNNEISEKSEIFDDQFSVERPDGSNFTLKIRSTKLEDSAMYFCASRNTGGLNQPQHFGDGTRLSIL.